This record concerns one T cell receptor beta chain sequence. This sample is part of a study of OX40 agonist ivuxolimab in advanced cancers. Assay: immunoSEQ multiplex PCR; the TCRdb copy retains only in-frame clones and omits some. Counted here are 28,000 or so clones, less than 90% occurring once; the ten biggest clones make up approximately 20%. From germline, CDR1 is SGHRS and CDR2 YFSETQ. This CDR3 spans 11 amino acids. Trimming pared 4 bases from V and 3 bases from J, leaving 5 bases between. The specimen comprised CD4+ or CD8+ T cells sorted from blood, sampled in a trial of the OX40 agonist ivuxolimab. The sequence derives from an adult with an advanced solid tumor such as melanoma, head and neck, liver or kidney cancer. The chain joins TRBV5-1 to TRBJ2-7; D unclear. The DNA of the CDR3 is TGCGCCAGCAGCCTAAACTACGAGCAGTACTTC. Protein sequence: CASSLNYEQYF.